This T cell receptor beta chain derives from a study of cytomegalovirus exposure and HLA in healthy donors. Study-wide findings and caveats: In a later analysis, specific HLA alleles were associated with 15,000 to 20,000 TCR beta sequences at a 0.05 false discovery rate. A later analysis, which compared TCR beta chains of equal frequency, found the HLA-associated ones more clonally expanded.

Notes on this clone: Its antigen is unknown.

The CDR3 is 15 residues long. The J segment lost 4 bases and the V segment lost 5 bases, leaving 5 bases of the junction unmatched. The germline V gene encodes CDR1 MGHDK and CDR2 SYGVNS. The PCR had 60 Vbeta and 13 Jbeta primers. Generated by immunoSEQ multiplex PCR, the TCRdb table keeps only in-frame clones and is missing some. The sample includes about 190,000 clones, about 80% of them seen just once. V usage is TRBV25-1 and J usage is TRBJ2-1; 10 positions match TRBD2. Sequenced: PBMCs. The receptor's source is a woman aged 40 to 50 in good health and CMV-seronegative. The CDR3 loop reads CASSTPSGSYNEQFF. The CDR3 DNA reads as TGTGCCAGCAGTACCCCTAGCGGGAGTTACAATGAGCAGTTCTTC.